What follows is one TCR beta chain and its context. Its antigen target is currently unknown. Base qualities are not provided; no much larger clone lies one nucleotide away. The sample is drawn from a study of long-term antiretroviral therapy in people with HIV (dated by TCRdb to 2021 to 2024). Describing the broader study: The earliest samples were collected roughly a decade before the 2015 WHO recommendation for immediate ART, at a time when ART was usually postponed until CD4 counts fell. About a third of the roughly 30 participants with HIV were female. A total of roughly 200 cryopreserved PBMC samples were contributed to the cohort by 30 adults with confirmed HIV infection, with samples collected serially over a mean of approximately 6 years (range 1-12). No cross-contamination during QIAcube processing was seen in test extractions of a monoclonal T-cell line run alongside around 30 polyclonal samples. A retrospective serial study tested whether changes in peripheral blood TRB repertoire composition and diversity were associated with ART initiation and durable HIV suppression.

What the study reported, not specific to this receptor: Because cell numbers in pre-ART samples were limited, unsorted PBMC were profiled instead of sorted CD4+ and CD8+ T cells. At every time point, the repertoire was dominated by expanded TRB clones first identified before ART initiation, although this dominance fluctuated and, in many PLHIV, declined after ART. Starting ART was linked to a significant rise in TRB diversity, yet even with long-term ART the diversity remained significantly lower than in transplant donor controls. Inferences about post-ART repertoire changes are limited because no data were available on ART adherence, viral resistance or therapy changes. The samples were dated from about 2004 to 2017, and the ART regimens that were used may be less effective than current ART regimens. Narrower CDR3 length ranges were observed in HIV repertoires than in controls, and an antigen-experienced repertoire with only a slight naive shift after ART was suggested by the network structure. Since PBMC availability was limited, sequencing covered only the TCR beta chain, with no alpha chain pairing.

The immunoSEQ hsTCRB v3.0 assay was used at survey level resolution to sequence the TRB variable region. The target sequencing depth for TRB was about 40,000-50,000 T-cell genomes per sample. An Illumina MiSeq with a v3 150-cycle kit was used to sequence the pooled TRB libraries. As for how the authors treated the data: Repertoire analysis was run in R within a reproducible Nextflow workflow that covered QC, data transformation and analysis. LymphoSeq2, an R package for exploring AIRR-Seq data, was used to implement the custom analyses. Several samples that yielded fewer than 5000 total TRB sequences were excluded, so that approximately 170 HIV repertoires were analyzed. Among the 170 to 200 HIV repertoires that were kept, some 61 were collected before ART initiation and roughly 130 were collected after ART initiation. Each repertoire was downsampled to 5000 TRB nucleotide sequences, and summary statistics were averaged across 100 downsampling iterations. Only TRB sequences with CDR3 regions of at least seven amino acids were retained for analysis. A Shannon entropy-derived clonality score and the Gini coefficient were used to measure diversity. In repertoire networks, the top 5000 CDR3 amino acid sequences were linked whenever an edit distance of one separated two sequences. Antigen specificity groups and MHC restriction were predicted for TRB CDR3 amino acid sequences with GLIPH2. Known CMV, EBV, HIV or tissue antigen associations were flagged by matching CDR3 amino acid sequences against VDJdb and McPAS-TCR. Pre-ART, post-ART and control groups were compared with Wilcoxon signed-rank tests and Holm-Bonferroni correction. Sourced from immuneACCESS, this table was stored by TCRdb with only in-frame sequences that have V and J called. A share of the clones is absent; for the studies checked, an unresolved V gene accounts for under half, and the remainder has no known explanation. V, J and clone size were drawn from that table, and D and trimming were deduced from the DNA. Recorded for this sample are 20,000 to 30,000 clones; 70% to 80% of them occurred a single time. 9% to 10% of the sample rests with the top ten.

Inclusion was restricted to participants for whom at least one PBMC sample before ART initiation and at least two post-ART samples were available. All participants with HIV were treated in the United States of America. Before DNA extraction, cryopreserved samples of roughly 0.95-10 million PBMC were thawed and washed. At the time of the earliest PBMC sample for each participant with HIV, ages ranged from 23 to 54 years. Per participant, PBMC samples came from 1-4 timepoints prior to ART initiation and 2-8 timepoints following ART initiation, for a median of 7 samples. For every participant, serial HIV viral load, CD4+ T-cell count, ART history and demographic data were obtained. Genomic DNA was extracted from unsorted PBMC with a Qiagen kit on a QIAcube, with processing performed in batches of 12 samples. Trimming takes 4 bases off V and 9 bases off J; junction bases not matched to a gene: 5. The CDR3 has 13 amino acids, counting the end cysteine and phenylalanine. The read is trimmed to its CDR3 DNA, 39 bases read in frame from base 1. Per the germline V gene, SQVTM is the CDR1 and ANQGSEA is the CDR2.

The sequences come from unsorted PBMCs, collected 1.2 years after starting antiretroviral therapy. The rearranged chain carries TRBV29-1 and TRBJ2-1; the junction holds 11 bases that match TRBD2. This receptor was obtained from a woman in her 40s with HIV. CDR3 region: CSVVPSGRSEQFF. At the DNA level, the sequence is TGCAGCGTTGTCCCTAGCGGGAGGAGTGAGCAGTTCTTC.